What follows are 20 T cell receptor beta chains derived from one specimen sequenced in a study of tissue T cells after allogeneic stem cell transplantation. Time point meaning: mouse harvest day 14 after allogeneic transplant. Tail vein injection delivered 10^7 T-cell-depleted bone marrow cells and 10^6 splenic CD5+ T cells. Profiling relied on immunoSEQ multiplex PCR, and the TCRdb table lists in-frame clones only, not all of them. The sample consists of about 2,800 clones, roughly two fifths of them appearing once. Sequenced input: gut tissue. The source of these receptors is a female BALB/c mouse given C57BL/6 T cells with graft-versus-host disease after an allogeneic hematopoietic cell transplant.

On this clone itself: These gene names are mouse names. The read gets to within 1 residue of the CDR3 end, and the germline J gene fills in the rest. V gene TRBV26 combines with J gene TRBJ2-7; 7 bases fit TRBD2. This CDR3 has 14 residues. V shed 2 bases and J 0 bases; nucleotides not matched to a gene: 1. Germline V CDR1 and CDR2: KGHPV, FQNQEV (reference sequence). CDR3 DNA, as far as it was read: TGTGCCAGCAGTCTGGCTGGGGGCTCCTATGAACAGTAC. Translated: CASSLAGGSYEQY. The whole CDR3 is CASSLAGGSYEQYF.

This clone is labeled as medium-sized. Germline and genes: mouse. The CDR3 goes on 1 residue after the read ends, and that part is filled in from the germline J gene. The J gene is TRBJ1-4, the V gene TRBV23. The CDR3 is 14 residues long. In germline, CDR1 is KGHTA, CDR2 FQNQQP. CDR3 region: CSSSQGVSNERLFF. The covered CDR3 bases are TGCTCCAGCAGTCAGGGGGTTTCCAACGAAAGATTATTT.

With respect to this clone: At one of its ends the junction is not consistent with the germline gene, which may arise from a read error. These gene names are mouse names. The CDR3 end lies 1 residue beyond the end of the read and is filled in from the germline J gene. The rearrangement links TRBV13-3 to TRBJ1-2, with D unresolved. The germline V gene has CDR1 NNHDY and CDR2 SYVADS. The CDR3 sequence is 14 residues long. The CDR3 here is CASSEETTNFDYTF. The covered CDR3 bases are TGTGCCAGCAGTGAAGAGACAACAAACTTCGACTACACC.

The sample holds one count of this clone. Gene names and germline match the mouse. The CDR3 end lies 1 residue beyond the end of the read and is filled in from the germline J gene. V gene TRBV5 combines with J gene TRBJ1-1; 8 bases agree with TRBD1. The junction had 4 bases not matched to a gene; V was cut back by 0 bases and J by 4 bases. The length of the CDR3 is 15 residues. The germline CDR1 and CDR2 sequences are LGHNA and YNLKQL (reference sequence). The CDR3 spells CASSQEGQEGTEVFF. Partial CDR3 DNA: TGTGCCAGCAGCCAAGAGGGACAGGAGGGCACAGAAGTCTTC.

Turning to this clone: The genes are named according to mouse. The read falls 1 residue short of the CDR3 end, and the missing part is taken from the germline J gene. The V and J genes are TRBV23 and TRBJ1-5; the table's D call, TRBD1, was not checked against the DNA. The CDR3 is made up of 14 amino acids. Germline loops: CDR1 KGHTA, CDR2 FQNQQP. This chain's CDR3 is CSSSHGTGNQAPLF. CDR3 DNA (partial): TGCTCCAGCAGTCATGGGACAGGCAACCAGGCTCCGCTT.

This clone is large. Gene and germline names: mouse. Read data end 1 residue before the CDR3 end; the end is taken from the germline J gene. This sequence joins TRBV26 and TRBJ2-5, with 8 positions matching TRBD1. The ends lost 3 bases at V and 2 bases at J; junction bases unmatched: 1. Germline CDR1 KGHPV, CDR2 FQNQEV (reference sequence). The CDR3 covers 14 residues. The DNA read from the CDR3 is TGTGCCAGCAGTCTCCAGGGGGCCCAAGACACCCAGTAC. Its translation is CASSLQGAQDTQY. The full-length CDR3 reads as CASSLQGAQDTQYF.

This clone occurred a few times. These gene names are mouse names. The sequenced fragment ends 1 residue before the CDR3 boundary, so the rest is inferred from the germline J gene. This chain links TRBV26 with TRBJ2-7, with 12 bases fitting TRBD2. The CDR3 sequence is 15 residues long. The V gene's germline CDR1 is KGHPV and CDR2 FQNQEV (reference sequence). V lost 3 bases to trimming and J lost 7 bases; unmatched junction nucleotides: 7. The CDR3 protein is CASSLRLGGRGEQYF. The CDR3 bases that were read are TGTGCCAGCAGTCTCAGACTGGGGGGGCGCGGGGAACAGTAC. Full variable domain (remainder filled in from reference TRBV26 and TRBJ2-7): NSKVIQTPRYLVKGQGQKAKMRCIPEKGHPVVFWYQQNKNNEFKFLINFQNQEVLQQIDMTEKRFSAECPSNSPCSLEIQSSEAGDSALYLCASSLRLGGRGEQYFGPGTRLTVL.

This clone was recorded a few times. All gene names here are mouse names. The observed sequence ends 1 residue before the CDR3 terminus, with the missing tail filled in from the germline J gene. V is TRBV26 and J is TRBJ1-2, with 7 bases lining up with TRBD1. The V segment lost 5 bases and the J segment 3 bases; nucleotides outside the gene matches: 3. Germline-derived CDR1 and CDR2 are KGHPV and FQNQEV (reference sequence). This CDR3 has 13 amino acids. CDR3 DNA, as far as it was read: TGTGCCAGCAGTAGACAGGGCTACTCCGACTACACC. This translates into CASSRQGYSDYT. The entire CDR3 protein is CASSRQGYSDYTF.

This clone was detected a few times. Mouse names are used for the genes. The CDR3 loop reads CASSGNSYEQYF. The DNA read from the CDR3 is TGTGCCAGCAGCGGCAACTCCTATGAACAGTAC. The rearrangement links TRBV3 to TRBJ2-7, with D hard to call. The read comes to an end 1 residue before the CDR3 does, leaving the germline J gene to fill in the end. V was cut by 5 bases and J by 0 bases, with 5 bases left in between. This CDR3 region has 12 residues. Germline V gene lookup returns CDR1 SNHLY and CDR2 FYNGKV (reference sequence). The full variable domain, rest sourced from reference TRBV3 and TRBJ2-7, is GPKVLQIPSHQIIDMGQMVTLNCDPVSNHLYFYWYKQILGQQMEFLVNFYNGKVMEKSKLFKDQFSVERPDGSYFTLKIQPTALEDSAVYFCASSGNSYEQYFGPGTRLTVL.

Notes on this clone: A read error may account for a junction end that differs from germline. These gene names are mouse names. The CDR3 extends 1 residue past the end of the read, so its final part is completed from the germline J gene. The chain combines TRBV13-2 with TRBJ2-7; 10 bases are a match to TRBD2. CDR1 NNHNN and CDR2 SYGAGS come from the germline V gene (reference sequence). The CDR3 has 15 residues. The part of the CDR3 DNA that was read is TGTGCCAGCAGTGATGCCGGGACTGGGGACTATGAACAGTAC. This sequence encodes CASSDAGTGDYEQY. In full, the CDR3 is CASSDAGTGDYEQYF.

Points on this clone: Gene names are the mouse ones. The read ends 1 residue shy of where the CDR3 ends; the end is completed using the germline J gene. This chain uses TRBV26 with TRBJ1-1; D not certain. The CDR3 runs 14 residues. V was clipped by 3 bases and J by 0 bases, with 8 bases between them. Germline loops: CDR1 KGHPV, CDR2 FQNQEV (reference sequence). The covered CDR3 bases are TGTGCCAGCAGTCTTCCGACATCAAACACAGAAGTCTTC. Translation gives CASSLPTSNTEVF. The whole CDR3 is CASSLPTSNTEVFF.

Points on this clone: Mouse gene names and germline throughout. The part of the CDR3 DNA that was read is TGTGCAAGCAGAGGGGGTTCGGGAGACACCCAGTAC. This translates into CASRGGSGDTQY. The whole CDR3 is CASRGGSGDTQYF. V usage is TRBV16 and J usage is TRBJ2-5; D perhaps matches TRBD1 (6 bases). Read coverage stops 1 residue before the CDR3 terminus; the germline J gene supplies the remainder. Germline-derived CDR1 and CDR2 are SGHSA and FRNQAP. CDR3 length: 13 residues. V was pared by 6 bases and J by 5 bases, with 12 bases between.

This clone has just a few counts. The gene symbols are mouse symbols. CDR3 residues: CASSLFGGARSAETLYF. Incomplete CDR3 DNA: TGTGCCAGCAGTCTGTTTGGGGGGGCGCGAAGTGCAGAAACGCTGTAT. V usage is TRBV26 and J usage is TRBJ2-3; 9 bases align to TRBD2. The CDR3 goes on 1 residue after the read ends, and that part is filled in from the germline J gene. This CDR3 has 17 residues. After removal of 1 base from V and 0 bases from J, the junction contained 5 bases not matched to a gene. Per the germline V gene, CDR1 is KGHPV and CDR2 is FQNQEV (reference sequence).

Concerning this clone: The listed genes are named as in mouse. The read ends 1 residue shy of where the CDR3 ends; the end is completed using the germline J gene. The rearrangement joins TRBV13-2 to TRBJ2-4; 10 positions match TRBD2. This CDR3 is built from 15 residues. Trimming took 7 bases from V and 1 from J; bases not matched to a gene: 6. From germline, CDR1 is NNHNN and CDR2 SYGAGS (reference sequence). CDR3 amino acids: CASRRTGGGQNTLYF. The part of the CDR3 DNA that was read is TGTGCCAGCAGGAGGACTGGGGGAGGTCAAAACACCTTGTAC.

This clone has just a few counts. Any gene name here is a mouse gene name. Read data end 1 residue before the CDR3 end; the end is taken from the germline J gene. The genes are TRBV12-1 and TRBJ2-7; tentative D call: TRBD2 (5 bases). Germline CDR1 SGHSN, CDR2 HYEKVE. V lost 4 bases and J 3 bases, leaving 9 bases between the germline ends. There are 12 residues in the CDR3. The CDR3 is CASSLLGYEQYF. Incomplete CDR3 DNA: TGTGCCAGCTCGCTTCTGGGCTATGAACAGTAC.

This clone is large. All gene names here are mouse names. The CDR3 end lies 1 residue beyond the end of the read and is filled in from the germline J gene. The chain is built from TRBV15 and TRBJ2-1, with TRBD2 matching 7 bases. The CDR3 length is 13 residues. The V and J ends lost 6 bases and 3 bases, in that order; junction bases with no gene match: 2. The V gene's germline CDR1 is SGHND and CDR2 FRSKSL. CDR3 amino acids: CASSLGGYAEQFF. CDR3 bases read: TGTGCCAGCAGCTTGGGGGGCTATGCTGAGCAGTTC.

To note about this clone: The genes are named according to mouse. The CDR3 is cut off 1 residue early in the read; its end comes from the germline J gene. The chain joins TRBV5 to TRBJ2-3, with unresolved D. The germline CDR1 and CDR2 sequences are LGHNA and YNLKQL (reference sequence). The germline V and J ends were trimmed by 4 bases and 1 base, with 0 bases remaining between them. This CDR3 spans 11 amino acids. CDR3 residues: CASSRAETLYF. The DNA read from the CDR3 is TGTGCCAGCAGCCGTGCAGAAACGCTGTAT.

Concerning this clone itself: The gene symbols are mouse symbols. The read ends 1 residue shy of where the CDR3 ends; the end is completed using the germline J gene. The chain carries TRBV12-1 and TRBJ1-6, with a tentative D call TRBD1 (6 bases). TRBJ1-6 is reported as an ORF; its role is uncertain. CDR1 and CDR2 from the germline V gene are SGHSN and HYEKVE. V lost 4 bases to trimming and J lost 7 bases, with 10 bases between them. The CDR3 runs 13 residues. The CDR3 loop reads CASSRQENSPLYF. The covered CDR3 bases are TGTGCCAGCTCCCGACAGGAGAATTCGCCCCTCTAC.

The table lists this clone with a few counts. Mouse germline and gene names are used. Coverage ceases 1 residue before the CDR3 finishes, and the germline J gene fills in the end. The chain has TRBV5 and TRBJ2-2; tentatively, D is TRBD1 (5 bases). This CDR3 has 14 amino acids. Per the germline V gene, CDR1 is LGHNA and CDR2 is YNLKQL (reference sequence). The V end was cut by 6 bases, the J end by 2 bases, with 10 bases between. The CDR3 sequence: CASRRAGNTGQLYF. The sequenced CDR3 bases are TGTGCCAGCAGAAGAGCAGGGAACACCGGGCAGCTCTAC.

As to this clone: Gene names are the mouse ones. The CDR3 DNA, read in part, is TGCACCTGCAGTGCAGCAGGGAATGCTGAGCAGTTC. Translated: CTCSAAGNAEQF. In full, the CDR3 reads CTCSAAGNAEQFF. V usage is TRBV1 and J usage is TRBJ2-1; maybe TRBD1 (5 bases). From the germline J gene comes the end of the CDR3, since the read stops 1 residue before it. The CDR3 sequence is 13 residues long. Germline CDR1 is NSQYPW and CDR2 is LRSPGD (reference sequence). Trimming removed 1 base at V and 5 bases at J, with 6 bases between.